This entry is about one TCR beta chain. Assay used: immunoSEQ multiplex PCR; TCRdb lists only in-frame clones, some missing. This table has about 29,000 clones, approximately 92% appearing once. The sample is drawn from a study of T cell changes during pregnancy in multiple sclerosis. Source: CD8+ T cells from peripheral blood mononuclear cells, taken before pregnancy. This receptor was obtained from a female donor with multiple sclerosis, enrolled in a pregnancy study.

In DNA, the CDR3 is TGTGCCAGCAGCCCCCGGGGAGTTCCTAATGAAAAACTGTTTTTT. This codes for CASSPRGVPNEKLFF. The chain recombines TRBV9 with TRBJ1-4; no firm D call. Trimming left V 4 bases short and J 3 bases short, with 13 bases between. This CDR3 spans 15 amino acids. Germline CDR1 and CDR2: SGDLS and YYNGEE.